These 2 T cell receptor beta chains came from one sample sequenced in a study of blood T cell repertoires in COVID-19. The table came from immunoSEQ multiplex PCR; TCRdb's copy has only in-frame clones and leaves some out. The sample lists 150,000 or so clones; about 80% were seen once. The sample taken for sequencing was peripheral blood. These receptors were obtained from a woman aged 55 to 70 with acute or convalescent COVID-19.

This rearrangement joins TRBV3-1 (or the pseudogene TRBV3-2) to TRBJ1-5; TRBD1 matches 10 bases. The CDR3 consists of 15 residues. CDR1 and CDR2 (germline): LGHDT, YNNKEL (reference sequence). The V segment lost 4 bases and the J segment 6 bases; nucleotides outside the gene matches: 6. DNA for the CDR3: TGTGCCAGCAGCCTTGGGACAGGGGTGAGTCAGCCCCAGCATTTT. It codes for CASSLGTGVSQPQHF.

This chain joins TRBV30 and TRBJ2-2; tentatively, D is TRBD1 (6 bases). V dropped 4 bases and J dropped 0 bases, with 12 bases sitting between them. The CDR3 runs to 15 residues. Germline loops: CDR1 GTSNPN, CDR2 SVGIG (reference sequence). CDR3 amino acids: CAWTQDSANTGELFF. The CDR3 DNA reads TGTGCCTGGACCCAGGACAGCGCGAACACCGGGGAGCTGTTTTTT. The entire variable domain, with the rest obtained from reference TRBV30 and TRBJ2-2, is as follows: SQTIHQWPATLVQPVGSPLSLECTVEGTSNPNLYWYRQAAGRGLQLLFYSVGIGQISSEVPQNLSASRPQDRQFILSSKKLLLSDSGFYLCAWTQDSANTGELFFGEGSRLTVL.